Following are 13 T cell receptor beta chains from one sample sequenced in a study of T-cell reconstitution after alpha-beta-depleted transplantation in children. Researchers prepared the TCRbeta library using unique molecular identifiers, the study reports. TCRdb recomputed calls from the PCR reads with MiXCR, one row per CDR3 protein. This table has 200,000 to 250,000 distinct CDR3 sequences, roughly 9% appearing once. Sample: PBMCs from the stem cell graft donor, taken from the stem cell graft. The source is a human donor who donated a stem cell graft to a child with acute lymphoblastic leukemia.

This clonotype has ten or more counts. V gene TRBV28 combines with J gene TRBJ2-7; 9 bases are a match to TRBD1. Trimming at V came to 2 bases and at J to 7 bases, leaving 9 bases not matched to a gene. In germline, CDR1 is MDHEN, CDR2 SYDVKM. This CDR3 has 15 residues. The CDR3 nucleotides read TGTGCCAGCAGTTTAGGAGGGACAGGGAGGGGTGAGCAGTACTTC. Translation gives CASSLGGTGRGEQYF.

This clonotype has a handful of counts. CDR3 bases: TGCGCCAGCAGCCAAGAGGGACAGGGGGCACGTGGCTACACCTTC. It specifies CASSQEGQGARGYTF. The J gene is TRBJ1-2, the V gene TRBV4-1; 12 bases are shared with TRBD1. V shed 0 bases and J 7 bases; nucleotides not matched to a gene: 3. Per the germline V gene, CDR1 is MGHRA and CDR2 is YSYEKL. This CDR3 has 15 residues.

CDR3 protein: CASSTIQGSQFF. CDR3 coding DNA: TGTGCCAGCTCCACAATACAGGGCAGCCAGTTCTTC. This rearrangement joins TRBV18 to TRBJ2-1; D might be TRBD1 (6 bases). The CDR3 totals 12 residues. Germline V gene data show CDR1 as KGHSH and CDR2 as LQKENI. The V gene lost 6 bases and the J gene lost 13 bases, with 16 bases spanning the gap.

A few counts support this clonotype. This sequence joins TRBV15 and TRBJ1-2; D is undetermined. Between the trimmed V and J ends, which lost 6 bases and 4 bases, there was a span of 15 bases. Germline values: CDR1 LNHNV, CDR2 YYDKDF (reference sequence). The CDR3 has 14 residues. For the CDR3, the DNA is TGTGCCACCAGGGAAGCTGCGGGGAGCTATGGCTACACCTTC. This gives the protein CATREAAGSYGYTF.

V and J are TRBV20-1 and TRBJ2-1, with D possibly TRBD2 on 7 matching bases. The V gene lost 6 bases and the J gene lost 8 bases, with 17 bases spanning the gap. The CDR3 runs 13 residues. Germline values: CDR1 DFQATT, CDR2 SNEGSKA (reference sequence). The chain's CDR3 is CSAPDGGADEQFF. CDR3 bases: TGCAGTGCCCCTGATGGGGGGGCAGATGAGCAGTTCTTC.

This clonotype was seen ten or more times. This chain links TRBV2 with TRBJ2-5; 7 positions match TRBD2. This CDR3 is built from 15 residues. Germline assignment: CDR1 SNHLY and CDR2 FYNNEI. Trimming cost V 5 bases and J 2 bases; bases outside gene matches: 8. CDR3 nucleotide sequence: TGTGCCAGCAGTACGGAGCGGGGACGGCAAGAGACCCAGTACTTC. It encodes CASSTERGRQETQYF.

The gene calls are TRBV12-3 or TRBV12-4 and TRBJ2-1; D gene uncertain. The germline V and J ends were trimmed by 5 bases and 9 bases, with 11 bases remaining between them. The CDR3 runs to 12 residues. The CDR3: CASSSPLGEQFF. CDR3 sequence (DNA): TGTGCCAGCAGTAGTCCACTTGGTGAGCAGTTCTTC.

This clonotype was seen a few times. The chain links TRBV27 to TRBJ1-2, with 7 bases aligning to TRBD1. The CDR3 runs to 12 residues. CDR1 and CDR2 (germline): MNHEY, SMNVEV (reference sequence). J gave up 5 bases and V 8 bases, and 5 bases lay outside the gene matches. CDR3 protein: CASGKQGYGYTF. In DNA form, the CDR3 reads TGTGCCAGCGGAAAACAGGGGTATGGCTACACCTTC.

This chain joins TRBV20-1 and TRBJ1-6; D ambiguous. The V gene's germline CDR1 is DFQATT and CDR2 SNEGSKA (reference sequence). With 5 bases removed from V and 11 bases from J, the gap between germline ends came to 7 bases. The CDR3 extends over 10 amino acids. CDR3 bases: TGCAGTGCTCTTTACCCACCCCTCCACTTT. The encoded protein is CSALYPPLHF.

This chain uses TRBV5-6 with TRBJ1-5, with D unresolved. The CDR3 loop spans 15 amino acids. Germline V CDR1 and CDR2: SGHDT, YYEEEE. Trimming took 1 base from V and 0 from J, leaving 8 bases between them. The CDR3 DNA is TGTGCCAGCAGCTTGCTGACGGATAGCAATCAGCCCCAGCATTTT. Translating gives CASSLLTDSNQPQHF.

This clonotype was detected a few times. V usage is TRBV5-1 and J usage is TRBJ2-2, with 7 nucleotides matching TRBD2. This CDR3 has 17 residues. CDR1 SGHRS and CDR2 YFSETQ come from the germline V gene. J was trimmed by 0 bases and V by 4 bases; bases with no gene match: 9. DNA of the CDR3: TGCGCCAGCAGCATTGGGCGGGAGCCTGCGAACACCGGGGAGCTGTTTTTT. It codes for CASSIGREPANTGELFF.

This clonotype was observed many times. CDR3 region: CASSLEIGYQPQHF. In DNA, the CDR3 is TGTGCCAGCAGTTTAGAAATAGGGTATCAGCCCCAGCATTTT. The chain is built from TRBV12-3 or TRBV12-4 and TRBJ1-5; D gene uncertain. This CDR3 has 14 amino acids. Trimming took off 1 base at V and 5 bases at J, with 9 bases between the two ends.

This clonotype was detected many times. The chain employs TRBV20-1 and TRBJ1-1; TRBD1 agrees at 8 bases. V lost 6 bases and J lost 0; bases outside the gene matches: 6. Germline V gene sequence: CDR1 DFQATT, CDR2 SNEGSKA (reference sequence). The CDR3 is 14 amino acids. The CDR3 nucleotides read TGCAGTGCCCGGACAGGGACAATGAACACTGAAGCTTTCTTT. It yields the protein CSARTGTMNTEAFF.